This paragraph reports one T cell receptor (beta chain). CDR3 length equals 13 residues. Trimming removed 2 bases from V and 7 bases from J, with 9 bases in between. CDR1 and CDR2 (germline): SNHLY, FYNNEI. These data come from a study of cytomegalovirus exposure and HLA in healthy donors. In the PCR, 60 Vbeta and 13 Jbeta primers were used. Assay used: immunoSEQ multiplex PCR; TCRdb lists only in-frame clones, some missing. The sample has around 200,000 clones, almost 80% seen once. The gene calls are TRBV2 and TRBJ1-5; possibly TRBD1 for D (5 bases). The material sequenced was PBMCs. This receptor was taken from a man between 18 and 35 years old in good health and CMV-seronegative. CDR3 nucleotides: TGTGCCAGCAGTGAATTGGGGGGGCAGCCCCAGCATTTT. This translates into CASSELGGQPQHF.